This TCR beta chain appears in the sequencing data of a study of T cell responses to AZD1222 COVID-19 vaccine. Study outcomes and limitations: Clonal diversity was possibly underestimated, and white British individuals and females predominated among donors. Along spike, vaccine-associated CD4 TCRs were found throughout, with dominance at 160-218 and 743-854. Repertoires in all cases were sampled only once the peak T cell response had passed.

J was trimmed by 5 bases and V by 7 bases; bases with no gene match: 12. The CDR3 runs 15 residues. CDR1 and CDR2 from the germline V gene are SNHLY and FYNNEI. Assay: immunoSEQ multiplex PCR; the TCRdb copy retains only in-frame clones and omits some. This sample yields around 130,000 clones, of which roughly 84% are seen a single time; 12% belongs to the top ten. With regard to this clone: Its antigen is still unknown.

This specimen consisted of peripheral blood, obtained on day 0 of AZD1222 vaccination. This TCR came from an adult in good health. The rearrangement links TRBV2 to TRBJ2-7, with 9 bases fitting TRBD1. The CDR3 loop reads CASTESGTGRNEQYF. DNA for the CDR3: TGTGCCAGCACTGAGAGCGGGACAGGGCGGAACGAGCAGTACTTC.